These T cell receptor beta chains were read from a single sample in a study of blood T cell repertoires in COVID-19. The repertoire was sequenced with immunoSEQ multiplex PCR; TCRdb's copy has only in-frame clones and lacks some. The profile shows some 510,000 clones, around 87% of them singletons. The specimen sequenced was PBMCs or T cells enriched from blood (not recorded which). The receptors were sampled from a woman aged 40 to 55 who had recovered from COVID-19. Each CDR3 is given with its conserved first and last residue. A D gene is named only where the DNA matches it firmly. Only some rows state a clone size, as once, few, many or a class for expanded clones.

d_call clone_size j_call v_call cdr3_aa cdr3_nt
TRBD1 once TRBJ1-1 TRBV19 CASSIVGTGEAFF TGTGCCAGTAGTATAGTAGGGACAGGTGAAGCTTTCTTT
- - TRBJ2-5 TRBV11-2 CASSLPPRVETQYF TGTGCCAGCAGCTTACCTCCCAGGGTGGAGACCCAGTACTTC
- - TRBJ2-3 TRBV20-1 CSVQKTDTQYF TGCAGCGTACAAAAAACAGATACGCAGTATTTT
- - TRBJ1-2 TRBV4-1 CASSQEGQGIGYTF TGCGCCAGCAGCCAAGAGGGTCAGGGGATTGGCTACACCTTC
TRBD2 - TRBJ2-3 TRBV10-3 CATGAGTDTQYF TGTGCCACAGGAGCGGGGACAGATACGCAGTATTTT
TRBD1 - TRBJ2-7 TRBV10-3 CAISLTGPKYEQYF TGTGCCATCAGTCTGACAGGGCCAAAATACGAGCAGTACTTC
TRBD1 - TRBJ1-6 TRBV5-8 CASSLETGVSSYNSPLHF TGTGCCAGCAGCTTGGAAACAGGGGTTAGCTCCTATAATTCACCCCTCCACTTT
- - TRBJ1-4 TRBV10-3 CAISGGEGATNEKLFF TGTGCCATCAGTGGTGGTGAGGGTGCAACTAATGAAAAACTGTTTTTT
- - TRBJ1-1 TRBV6-2/TRBV6-3 CASSYSSYSDGNTEAFF TGTGCCAGCAGTTATAGCTCATACTCAGACGGGAACACTGAAGCTTTCTTT
TRBD2 - TRBJ2-1 TRBV7-9 CASSVSGTSGMGEQFF TGTGCCAGCAGCGTCTCCGGGACTAGCGGGATGGGAGAGCAGTTCTTC
- - TRBJ2-7 TRBV4-1 CASSQEYSYEQYF TGCGCCAGCAGCCAAGAATACTCCTACGAGCAGTACTTC
TRBD1 once TRBJ2-4 TRBV30 CAWSAGRGPAKNIQYF TGTGCCTGGAGTGCGGGCAGGGGGCCCGCCAAAAACATTCAGTACTTC
TRBD2 - TRBJ2-7 TRBV30 CAWSGTSGKYEQYF TGTGCCTGGAGTGGGACTAGCGGGAAGTACGAGCAGTACTTC
- - TRBJ2-2 TRBV11-3 CARPPGPRGGELFF TGTGCCAGGCCCCCGGGTCCAAGGGGAGGGGAGCTGTTTTTT
TRBD1 - TRBJ1-2 TRBV6-1 CASSEAPAGGGYTF TGTGCCAGCAGTGAAGCGCCGGCAGGGGGAGGCTACACCTTC
TRBD1 - TRBJ1-5 TRBV27 CASSLKTGSNQPQHF TGTGCCAGCAGTTTAAAGACAGGGAGCAATCAGCCCCAGCATTTT
- - TRBJ1-5 TRBV7-9 CASSSGHPSNQPQHF TGTGCCAGCAGCTCGGGACACCCTAGCAATCAGCCCCAGCATTTT
- - TRBJ1-5 TRBV28 CASSSSRQAEGPQHF TGTGCCAGCAGTTCCAGCCGACAGGCCGAGGGGCCCCAGCATTTT
- - TRBJ1-3 TRBV27 CASSFRQGDTIYF TGTGCCAGCAGTTTTCGGCAGGGTGACACCATATATTTT
- - TRBJ1-6 TRBV7-9 CASSFHQGRNSPLHF TGTGCCAGCAGCTTCCACCAGGGTAGGAATTCACCCCTCCACTTT